Each of the 26 T cell receptor beta chains below was sequenced from the same sample in a study of shared clonotypes between healthy human individuals. Using immunoSEQ multiplex PCR, the repertoire was profiled, and TCRdb retains in-frame clones only, with some absent. The sample includes about 2.4 million clones, 80% to 95% of them seen just once. The source material was naive CD4+ T cells from PBMCs. Specified subset: CD45RA+ positively selected. Receptors originate from a man aged 18 to 30 in good health. Some clones in this sample may be carry-over from other donors' samples.

The rearrangement links TRBV11-3 to TRBJ1-4; the D is unclear. The CDR3 is 13 amino acids. The germline V gene has CDR1 SGHNT and CDR2 YENEEA. V gave up 5 bases and J gave up 8 bases, with 12 bases separating them. CDR3 loop: CASSRSRGEKLFF. Here the CDR3 DNA reads TGTGCCAGCAGCCGGAGTCGAGGAGAAAAACTGTTTTTT.

The chain couples TRBV30 to TRBJ2-1; D is unresolved. Trimming cost V 0 bases and J 9 bases, with 15 bases left between them. Germline V gives CDR1 GTSNPN, CDR2 SVGIG (reference sequence). This CDR3 is built from 14 residues. The CDR3 here is CAWSVRGFVSEQFF. CDR3 bases: TGTGCCTGGAGTGTTCGTGGTTTTGTGAGTGAGCAGTTCTTC.

J is TRBJ1-1 and V is TRBV4-1, with D maybe TRBD1 (5 bases). With 1 base removed from V and 6 bases from J, the gap between germline ends came to 15 bases. The V gene's germline CDR1 is MGHRA and CDR2 YSYEKL. The CDR3 contains 15 residues. CDR3 in DNA: TGCGCCAGCAGCCAAGTCCCCCGCGGGGGTCCTGAAGCTTTCTTT. Protein sequence: CASSQVPRGGPEAFF.

The V and J genes are TRBV6-6 and TRBJ2-1, with D uncertain. V lost 8 bases, J lost 2 bases, and 7 bases lay in between. Germline CDR1 MNHNY, CDR2 SVGAGI (reference sequence). The CDR3 length is 12 residues. The CDR3 DNA follows: TGTGCCAGCGCAAGCACCTACAATGAGCAGTTCTTC. It codes for CASASTYNEQFF.

As for this clone: An end of the junction does not agree with germline; a read error may underlie this. The V call is TRBV6-1, the J call TRBJ2-5; D might be TRBD2 (6 bases). The CDR3 consists of 15 residues. From germline, CDR1 is MNHNS and CDR2 SASEGT. This chain's CDR3 is CASNEASRRGETQYF. As DNA, the CDR3 is TGTGCCAGCAATGAAGCATCCCGGCGGGGAGAGACCCAGTACTTC.

The chain links TRBV19 to TRBJ2-5; TRBD1 is a possible D gene (6 bases). CDR1 is LNHDA, CDR2 SQIVND, per germline (reference sequence). V lost 5 bases and J 7 bases, leaving 17 bases between the germline ends. The CDR3 is 14 residues long. As DNA, the CDR3 is TGTGCCAGTAGTCGGTTGACAGGACTTGGGACCCAGTACTTC. Protein: CASSRLTGLGTQYF.

Remarks on this clone: Within the sample, other DNA sequences also encode this same CDR3. V usage is TRBV7-9 and J usage is TRBJ2-5, with D unclear. Trimming took 4 bases from V and 5 from J, leaving 5 bases between them. The germline V gene has CDR1 SEHNR and CDR2 FQNEAQ (reference sequence). The CDR3 sequence is 11 residues long. This chain's CDR3 is CASSSRETQYF. For the CDR3, the DNA is TGTGCCAGCAGCTCTAGGGAGACCCAGTACTTC.

The chain combines TRBV5-1 with TRBJ2-1; the D gene is possibly TRBD2 (6 bases). Trimming took off 0 bases at V and 2 bases at J, with 12 bases between the two ends. The CDR3 totals 16 residues. CDR1 and CDR2 (germline): SGHRS, YFSETQ. The CDR3 DNA is TGCGCCAGCAGCTTGGAAGGGGAGGTGGCCTACAATGAGCAGTTCTTC. Encoded protein: CASSLEGEVAYNEQFF.

V gene TRBV10-3 combines with J gene TRBJ2-3; the D is unclear. The germline CDR1 and CDR2 sequences are ENHRY and SYGVKD. The CDR3 is 12 amino acids. Between the trimmed V and J ends, which lost 2 bases and 2 bases, there was a span of 2 bases. DNA of the CDR3: TGTGCCATCAGTGAGAACACAGATACGCAGTATTTT. Protein sequence: CAISENTDTQYF.

This clone was detected only once. This rearrangement joins TRBV13 to TRBJ2-3; no clear D gene. The germline V gene has CDR1 PRHDT and CDR2 FYEKMQ (reference sequence). CDR3 length: 13 residues. The germline V and J ends were trimmed by 6 bases and 0 bases, with 7 bases remaining between them. DNA of the CDR3: TGTGCCAGCAGACCTCCTAGCACAGATACGCAGTATTTT. Protein: CASRPPSTDTQYF.

The chain recombines TRBV5-3 with TRBJ2-7; D gene ambiguous. TRBV5-3 is an open reading frame, and its role is uncertain. V lost 0 bases, J lost 3 bases, and 10 bases lay in between. CDR3 size: 14 residues. The CDR3 loop is CARSLEVGSYEQYF. Written as DNA, the CDR3 is TGTGCCAGAAGCTTGGAAGTCGGTAGCTACGAGCAGTACTTC.

A few counts support this clone. The chain combines TRBV19 with TRBJ1-1, with D possibly being TRBD1 (6 bases). The CDR3 is 15 residues long. Between the trimmed V and J ends, which lost 1 base and 0 bases, there was a span of 9 bases. Germline V CDR1 and CDR2: LNHDA, SQIVND (reference sequence). For the CDR3, the DNA is TGTGCCAGTAGTATAGCGGGGGGCTTGAACACTGAAGCTTTCTTT. Protein product: CASSIAGGLNTEAFF.

This chain joins TRBV5-1 and TRBJ1-1, with D hard to call. V lost 0 bases to trimming and J lost 2 bases, with 8 bases between them. CDR1 is SGHRS, CDR2 YFSETQ, per germline. The CDR3 is 14 amino acids. CDR3 region: CASSLGHFNTEAFF. CDR3 DNA: TGCGCCAGCAGCTTGGGGCACTTTAACACTGAAGCTTTCTTT. Using reference TRBV5-1 and TRBJ1-1 for the parts outside the CDR3, the full variable domain is KAGVTQTPRYLIKTRGQQVTLSCSPISGHRSVSWYQQTPGQGLQFLFEYFSETQRNKGNFPGRFSGRQFSNSRSEMNVSTLELGDSALYLCASSLGHFNTEAFFGQGTRLTVV.

The CDR3 DNA reads as TGTGCCAGCAGCTTTGACAGGGTTGCTGGGGCCAACGTCCTGACTTTC. Translated: CASSFDRVAGANVLTF. The chain employs TRBV7-2 and TRBJ2-6, with TRBD1 matching over 7 bases. The CDR3 extends over 16 amino acids. In germline, CDR1 is SGHTA, CDR2 FQGNSA. The J segment lost 2 bases and the V segment lost 3 bases, leaving 4 bases of the junction unmatched. Drawing the rest from reference TRBV7-2 and TRBJ2-6, the complete variable domain is GAGVSQSPSNKVTEKGKDVELRCDPISGHTALYWYRQSLGQGLEFLIYFQGNSAPDKSGLPSDRFSAERTGGSVSTLTIQRTQQEDSAVYLCASSFDRVAGANVLTFGAGSRLTVL.

This clone has a single count. Other DNA sequences of this sample code for an identical CDR3. The chain employs TRBV5-1 and TRBJ1-6; D not certain. CDR3 length equals 14 residues. Germline CDR1 is SGHRS and CDR2 is YFSETQ. The V and J ends lost 0 bases and 5 bases respectively, with 6 bases between them. The DNA for the CDR3 is TGCGCCAGCAGCTTGGACAGAAATAATTCACCCCTCCACTTT. Amino acids: CASSLDRNNSPLHF.

The V call is TRBV28, the J call TRBJ1-2; unclear D gene. The V and J ends lost 5 bases and 6 bases respectively, with 19 bases between them. CDR3 length: 15 amino acids. CDR1 is MDHEN and CDR2 is SYDVKM in the germline V gene. The DNA of the CDR3 is TGTGCCAGCAGTGGGTCCTTAACAATTCAGCATGGCTACACCTTC. It yields the protein CASSGSLTIQHGYTF.

J is TRBJ1-4 and V is TRBV18, with a tentative D call TRBD1 (5 bases). Per germline, CDR1 KGHSH and CDR2 LQKENI. With 5 bases removed from V and 0 bases from J, the gap between germline ends came to 7 bases. The CDR3 is 14 residues long. The CDR3 DNA sequence: TGTGCCAGCTCAACACAGGCAACTAATGAAAAACTGTTTTTT. It codes for CASSTQATNEKLFF.

This clone came up a few times. The same CDR3 can be traced to other DNA sequences in this sample. The rearrangement links TRBV5-1 to TRBJ2-5; 10 bases line up with TRBD1. The CDR3 sequence is 15 residues long. V lost 0 bases to trimming and J lost 2 bases; unmatched junction nucleotides: 1. Per germline, CDR1 SGHRS and CDR2 YFSETQ. The CDR3 bases are TGCGCCAGCAGCTTGGGGACAGGGGGACAAGAGACCCAGTACTTC. Its translation is CASSLGTGGQETQYF.

This clone appeared a single time. V usage is TRBV21-1 and J usage is TRBJ2-5; the table assigns TRBD2, which was not confirmed against the DNA. TRBV21-1 is classified as a pseudogene. CDR3 size: 16 residues. The CDR3 loop reads CASRQGCGRASETQYF. The CDR3, as DNA: TGTGCCAGCCGACAGGGATGCGGGAGGGCCTCGGAGACCCAGTACTTC.

In its sample, this clone was seen once. This chain connects TRBV28 to TRBJ2-7; D may be TRBD1 (6 bases). With 5 bases removed from V and 5 bases from J, the gap between germline ends came to 19 bases. CDR3 size: 15 residues. Germline V gene sequence: CDR1 MDHEN, CDR2 SYDVKM. CDR3 amino acids: CASSGNPGQVNEQYF. CDR3 nucleotides: TGTGCCAGCAGTGGCAATCCGGGACAAGTGAACGAGCAGTACTTC.

V usage is TRBV27 and J usage is TRBJ2-2; no firm D call. CDR3 size: 14 residues. In germline, CDR1 is MNHEY, CDR2 SMNVEV (reference sequence). Trimming shortened V by 2 bases and J by 1 base, and 5 bases separated the two germline ends. CDR3 DNA sequence: TGTGCCAGCAGTTTACACATGAACACCGGGGAGCTGTTTTTT. It encodes CASSLHMNTGELFF.

For the CDR3, the DNA is TGCGCCAGCAGCGAAGGGACAGGGCCTTACAATGAGCAGTTCTTC. Translating gives CASSEGTGPYNEQFF. The chain uses TRBV10-2 and TRBJ2-1, with 9 bases identical to TRBD1. Germline CDR1 reads WSHSY; CDR2 reads SAAADI. The CDR3 has 15 amino acids. Losses at the gene ends were 6 bases for V and 4 bases for J; bases not matched to a gene: 7.

The chain employs TRBV18 and TRBJ2-3; TRBD2 aligns across 11 bases. Trimming at V came to 3 bases and at J to 3 bases, leaving 5 bases not matched to a gene. The CDR3 runs 16 residues. The germline V gene has CDR1 KGHSH and CDR2 LQKENI. CDR3 bases: TGTGCCAGCTCACCTCGACTAGCGGGGATTACAGATACGCAGTATTTT. This gives the protein CASSPRLAGITDTQYF.

This chain uses TRBV14 with TRBJ2-7, with TRBD1 as a possible D gene (5 bases). The length of the CDR3 is 14 residues. The germline V gene has CDR1 SGHDN and CDR2 FVKESK. Trimming cost V 1 base and J 3 bases, with 10 bases left between them. The CDR3 sequence is CASSQGGVGYEQYF. CDR3 nucleotide sequence: TGTGCCAGCAGCCAAGGGGGCGTGGGCTACGAGCAGTACTTC.

This chain links TRBV5-4 with TRBJ2-1, with 12 bases matching TRBD2. CDR1 SGHNT and CDR2 YYREEE come from the germline V gene (reference sequence). Trimming took 5 bases from V and 0 from J; bases not matched to a gene: 15. The CDR3 runs to 20 residues. This CDR3 is CASSLTWTSGTYGSYNEQFF. DNA of the CDR3: TGTGCCAGCAGTCTAACGTGGACTAGCGGGACGTACGGCTCCTACAATGAGCAGTTCTTC. The full variable domain, its missing parts supplied by reference TRBV5-4 and TRBJ2-1, is ETGVTQSPTHLIKTRGQQVTLRCSSQSGHNTVSWYQQALGQGPQFIFQYYREEENGRGNFPPRFSGLQFPNYSSELNVNALELDDSALYLCASSLTWTSGTYGSYNEQFFGPGTRLTVL.

The rearrangement uses TRBV5-1 and TRBJ2-3; D remains unclear. V lost 1 base, J lost 1 base, and 7 bases lay in between. The CDR3 runs to 14 residues. CDR1 and CDR2 (germline): SGHRS, YFSETQ. The CDR3 is CASSLRRGTDTQYF. The CDR3 nucleotides are TGCGCCAGCAGCTTGAGACGGGGCACAGATACGCAGTATTTT.